One sample yielded the 5 T cell receptor beta chains listed below, sequenced in a study of shared clonotypes between healthy human individuals. Sequencing was performed with immunoSEQ multiplex PCR; in TCRdb, only in-frame clones are kept and a portion is missing. This sample has a few million clones, with more than 90% found just once. Specimen: naive CD4+ T cells sorted from blood. Subset meaning: CD45RA+ positively selected. These receptor sequences come from a man between 18 and 29 years old in good health.

The chain recombines TRBV6-6 with TRBJ2-5; 9 nucleotides line up with TRBD2. J was trimmed by 4 bases and V by 3 bases; bases with no gene match: 9. Germline assignment: CDR1 MNHNY and CDR2 SVGAGI (reference sequence). There are 16 residues in the CDR3. CDR3: CASSYTGTSIRETQYF. The CDR3 DNA is TGTGCCAGCAGTTATACCGGGACTAGCATCCGAGAGACCCAGTACTTC.

V gene TRBV6-5 combines with J gene TRBJ1-1, with D perhaps TRBD1 (5 bases). Trimming cost V 5 bases and J 8 bases, with 18 bases left between them. The CDR3 extends over 14 amino acids. Germline values: CDR1 MNHEY, CDR2 SVGAGI. The CDR3 here is CASSRGRRATEAFF. CDR3 sequence (DNA): TGTGCCAGCAGTCGGGGACGCCGGGCAACGGAAGCTTTCTTT.

The chain joins TRBV13 to TRBJ1-3; D not certain. The germline gives CDR1 PRHDT, CDR2 FYEKMQ (reference sequence). Deletions cut 5 bases from V and 0 bases from J, with 8 bases between. This CDR3 has 14 residues. CDR3 in DNA: TGTGCCAGCAGCCTAACAGCCTCTGGAAACACCATATATTTT. It codes for CASSLTASGNTIYF.

The V and J genes are TRBV5-1 and TRBJ2-3; D is perhaps TRBD1 (6 bases). The V and J ends lost 4 bases and 2 bases respectively, with 17 bases between them. Per germline, CDR1 SGHRS and CDR2 YFSETQ. This CDR3 comprises 16 residues. The CDR3 spells CASSPLVTGATDTQYF. The CDR3 DNA reads TGCGCCAGCAGCCCTCTCGTGACAGGCGCCACAGATACGCAGTATTTT.

V gene TRBV25-1 combines with J gene TRBJ1-4; 10 nucleotides match TRBD1. The CDR3 consists of 15 residues. V was pared by 3 bases and J by 8 bases, with 6 bases of the junction left unmatched. The germline CDR1 and CDR2 sequences are MGHDK and SYGVNS. In DNA, the CDR3 is TGTGCCAGCAGTGACCCCGGGACAGGGGCGGAAAAACTGTTTTTT. Its protein product is CASSDPGTGAEKLFF.